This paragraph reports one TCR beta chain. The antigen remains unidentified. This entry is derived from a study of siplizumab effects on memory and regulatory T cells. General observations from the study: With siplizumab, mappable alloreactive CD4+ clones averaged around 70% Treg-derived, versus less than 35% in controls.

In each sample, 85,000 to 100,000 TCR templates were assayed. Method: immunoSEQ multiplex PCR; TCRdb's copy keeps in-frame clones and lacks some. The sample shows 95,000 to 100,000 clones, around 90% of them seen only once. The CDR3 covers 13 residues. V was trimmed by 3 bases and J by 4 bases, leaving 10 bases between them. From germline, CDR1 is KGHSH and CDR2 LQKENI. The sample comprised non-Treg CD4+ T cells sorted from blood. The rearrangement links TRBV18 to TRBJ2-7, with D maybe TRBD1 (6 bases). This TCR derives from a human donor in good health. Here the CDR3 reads CASSPTGFYEQYF. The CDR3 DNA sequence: TGTGCCAGCTCACCGACAGGTTTTTACGAGCAGTACTTC. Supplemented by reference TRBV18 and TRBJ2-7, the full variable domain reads NAGVMQNPRHLVRRRGQEARLRCSPMKGHSHVYWYRQLPEEGLKFMVYLQKENIIDESGMPKERFSAEFPKEGPSILRIQQVVRGDSAAYFCASSPTGFYEQYFGPGTRLTVT.